The following is a T cell receptor beta chain sequence with its context. The assay was immunoSEQ multiplex PCR, and TCRdb's table has in-frame clones only and misses some. The data hold just over 300,000 clones, with 89% observed a single time. The study drew participants aged roughly 18 to 95 years from about two dozen US areas. Donors in Cohort 3 counted as recovered after two negative PCRs, clearance, or symptom resolution. The entry originates in a study of blood T cell repertoires in COVID-19. Across the study: Acute and convalescent COVID-19 samples came from the United States, Italy and Spain.

The receptor was isolated from a woman aged 40 to 55 who had recovered from COVID-19. Sequencing input: PBMCs or T cells enriched from blood (not recorded which).

The CDR3 DNA follows: TGTGCCAGCAGCAGGGCAGGGTTAGCTTTCTTT. Residues: CASSRAGLAFF. The chain links TRBV21-1 to TRBJ1-1; the table's TRBD1 call for D was not verified on the DNA. TRBV21-1 constitutes a pseudogene. The CDR3 has 11 residues.